This T cell receptor beta chain was identified during a study of T-cell memory formation after mild COVID-19. TCRdb reanalysed the 5' RACE reads using MiXCR and keeps one entry per CDR3 protein. The sample records 150,000 to 200,000 distinct CDR3 sequences, 30% to 35% being singletons. The CDR3 has 12 residues. Trimming left V 3 bases short and J 6 bases short, with 11 bases between. Looked up from germline, CDR1 is DFQATT and CDR2 is SNEGSKA (reference sequence). This clonotype was picked up a small number of times. This sequence originates from an adult woman who had mild COVID-19 (a few samples of this study predate the infection). Cell type and time point are not known. Sequencing was done on a sample of PBMCs or a T cell subset sorted from them (not recorded which). The chain couples TRBV20-1 to TRBJ1-1, with D unclear. CDR3 loop: CSARGFGAEAFF. The CDR3 DNA follows: TGCAGTGCTAGGGGGTTCGGCGCTGAAGCTTTCTTT.